This T cell receptor (beta chain) was recorded in a study of identical twins. Regarding the study as a whole: Cross-sectional statistics, not tracking of the same donors, supported the conclusions.

As to this clonotype: No antigen is known for it.

Unique molecular identifiers were present on the cDNA, and a universal primer site came from template switching. TCRdb fed the 5' RACE reads into MiXCR, producing one record per CDR3 protein. Of 650,000 to 800,000 distinct CDR3 sequences in the sample, about 9.4% are singletons; the top ten hold 0.98%. Healthy Caucasians were all of the donors. The length of the CDR3 is 13 residues. V lost 4 bases and J lost 3, with 9 bases in between. Germline values: CDR1 SGHDT, CDR2 YYEEEE. The sample was also linked to a second study, of yellow fever vaccine responses in identical twins. From that report: Twins showed a vaccine T cell response that reportedly seemed partly convergent, partly personalized.

Specimen: PBMCs. This chain joins TRBV5-6 and TRBJ2-3, with D maybe TRBD2 (6 bases). The TCR was taken from a woman younger than 30 in good health. CDR3 in amino acids: CASSDRETDTQYF. The CDR3 DNA follows: TGTGCCAGCAGCGACCGGGAGACAGATACGCAGTATTTT.